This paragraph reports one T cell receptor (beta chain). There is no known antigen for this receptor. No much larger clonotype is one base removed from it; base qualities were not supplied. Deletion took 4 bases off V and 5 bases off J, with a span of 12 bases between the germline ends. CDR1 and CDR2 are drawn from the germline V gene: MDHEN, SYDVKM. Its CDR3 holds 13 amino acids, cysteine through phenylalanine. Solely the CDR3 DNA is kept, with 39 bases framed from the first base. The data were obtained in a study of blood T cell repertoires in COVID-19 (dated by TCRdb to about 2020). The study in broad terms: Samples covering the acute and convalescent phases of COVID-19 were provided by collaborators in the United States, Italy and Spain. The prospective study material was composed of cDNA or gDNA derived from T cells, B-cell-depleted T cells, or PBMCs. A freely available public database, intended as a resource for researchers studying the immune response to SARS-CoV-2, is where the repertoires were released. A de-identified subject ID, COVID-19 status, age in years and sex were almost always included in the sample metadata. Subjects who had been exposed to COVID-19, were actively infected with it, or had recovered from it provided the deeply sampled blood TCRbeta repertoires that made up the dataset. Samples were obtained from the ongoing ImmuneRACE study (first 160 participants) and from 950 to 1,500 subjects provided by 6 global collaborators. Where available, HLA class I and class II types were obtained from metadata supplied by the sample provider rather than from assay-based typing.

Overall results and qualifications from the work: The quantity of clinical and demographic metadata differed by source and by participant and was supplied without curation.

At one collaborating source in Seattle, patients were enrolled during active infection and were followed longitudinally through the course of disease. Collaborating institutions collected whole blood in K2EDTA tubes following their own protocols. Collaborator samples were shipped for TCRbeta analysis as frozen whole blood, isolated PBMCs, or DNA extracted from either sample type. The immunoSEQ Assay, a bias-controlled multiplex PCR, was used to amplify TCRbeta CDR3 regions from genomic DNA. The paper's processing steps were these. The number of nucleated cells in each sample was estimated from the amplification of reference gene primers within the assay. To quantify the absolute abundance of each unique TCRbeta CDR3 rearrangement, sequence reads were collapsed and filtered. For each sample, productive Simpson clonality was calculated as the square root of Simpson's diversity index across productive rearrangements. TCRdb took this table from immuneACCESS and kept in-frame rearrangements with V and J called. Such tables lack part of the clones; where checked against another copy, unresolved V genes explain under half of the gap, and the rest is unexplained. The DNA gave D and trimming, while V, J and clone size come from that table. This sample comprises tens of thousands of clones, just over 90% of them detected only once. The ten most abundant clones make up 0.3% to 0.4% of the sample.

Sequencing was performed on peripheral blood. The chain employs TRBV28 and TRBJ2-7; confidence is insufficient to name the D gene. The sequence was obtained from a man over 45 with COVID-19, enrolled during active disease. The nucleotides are TGTGCCAGCAGTTCCCCTCGGGTTCACGAGCAGTACTTC. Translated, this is CASSSPRVHEQYF.